This T cell receptor beta chain was documented in a study of T-cell reconstitution after alpha-beta-depleted transplantation in children. TCRbeta library preparation incorporated unique molecular identifiers. Each CDR3 protein is one row after TCRdb ran MiXCR on the PCR reads. This sample has 490,000 or so distinct CDR3 sequences; 9.5% to 15% occur once, and the top ten carry around 5.6%. The CDR3 extends over 15 amino acids. V shed 2 bases and J shed 3 bases, with 8 bases lying between them. In its sample, this clonotype was seen a few times. The input for sequencing was PBMCs from the stem cell graft donor, taken from the stem cell graft. The chain is built from TRBV12-3 or TRBV12-4 and TRBJ1-6; D is undetermined. The sequence was obtained from a human donor who donated a stem cell graft to a child with combined immunodeficiency. The CDR3 nucleotides are TGTGCCAGCAGTTTAAGTCAGAGCTATAATTCACCCCTCCACTTT. Encoded protein: CASSLSQSYNSPLHF.